The 4 T cell receptor beta chains below come from one sample, sequenced in a study of blood T cells in healthy people across ages (dated by TCRdb to between 2015 and 2016). The library was obtained by 5' RACE. TCRdb records Illumina HiSeq 2500 as the sequencer. A second PCR of about 7 to 12 cycles was performed with a sample-barcoded 5' primer and a J-beta primer mix. TCRdb took the public reads, trimmed them with fastp at Q25, ran MiXCR for clone calling and kept in-frame beta chains. Each entry is one CDR3 protein sequence, shown with its most common DNA and genes. The sample records 700,000 or so distinct CDR3 sequences, about 24% of which are singletons. Together, the top ten hold about 20% of the sample. Sequencing was carried out using blood. These receptors were collected from a man in his sixties or seventies in good health.

The chain has TRBV5-4 and TRBJ2-5; 7 bases fit TRBD1. The CDR3 loop spans 14 amino acids. Germline CDR1 reads SGHNT; CDR2 reads YYREEE (reference sequence). V was clipped by 3 bases and J by 3 bases; unmatched bases: 5. The CDR3 is CASSSRQGEETQYF. CDR3 in DNA: TGTGCCAGCAGCTCAAGACAGGGCGAAGAGACCCAGTACTTC.

The chain uses TRBV20-1 and TRBJ2-4; the match to TRBD2 covers 11 bases. Trimming cost V 2 bases and J 3 bases; bases outside gene matches: 3. The CDR3 is 15 amino acids. Germline V gene lookup returns CDR1 DFQATT and CDR2 SNEGSKA (reference sequence). CDR3 residues: CSARKTSGNKNIQYF. CDR3 in DNA: TGCAGTGCTAGAAAGACTAGCGGGAACAAAAACATTCAGTACTTC.

This sequence joins TRBV24-1 and TRBJ1-4; D ambiguous. The ends were cut back, 2 bases at V and 8 bases at J, with 14 bases in the middle. Germline assignment: CDR1 KGHDR and CDR2 SFDVKD. The CDR3 totals 15 residues. The CDR3 DNA sequence: TGTGCCACCAGTGATTCATCGACCACAGTGGAAAAACTGTTTTTT. This encodes CATSDSSTTVEKLFF.

The chain employs TRBV27 and TRBJ2-1; D might be TRBD2 (5 bases). With the DNA end fitting TRBJ2-5 better, the J assignment may be wrong. Germline V CDR1 and CDR2: MNHEY, SMNVEV (reference sequence). The CDR3 spans 14 residues. The CDR3 here is CASSQSPGVWTQYF. The CDR3 bases are TGTGCCAGCAGTCAGTCCCCCGGGGTTTGGACCCAGTACTTC.